This T cell receptor beta chain originates from a study of blood T cell repertoires in COVID-19. This CDR3 has 16 residues. V was pared by 4 bases and J by 8 bases, with 6 bases of the junction left unmatched. CDR1 SEHNR and CDR2 FQNEAQ come from the germline V gene (reference sequence). Per the study methods: By means of reference gene primer amplification, nucleated cell counts were estimated. Repertoires were generated with immunoSEQ multiplex PCR, while TCRdb's copy carries only in-frame clones and drops some. V, J and clone size are taken as reported in that table, and D and trimming were inferred from the DNA itself. The sample includes 200,000 to 300,000 clones, around 89% seen only once; the top ten take 0.75% to 1%.

Specimen: peripheral blood. This TCR came from a woman between 40 and 55 years old who had recovered from COVID-19. V usage is TRBV7-9 and J usage is TRBJ2-1, with 15 bases identical to TRBD2. The CDR3 region is CASSSPGLAGGYEQFF. The CDR3 region has the DNA TGTGCCAGCAGCTCACCAGGACTAGCGGGAGGGTATGAGCAGTTCTTC.